The 32 T cell receptor beta chains listed next were all sequenced from one sample in a study of OX40 agonist ivuxolimab in advanced cancers. The data were produced by immunoSEQ multiplex PCR, yet TCRdb's version contains in-frame clones alone and is incomplete. This repertoire shows 68,000 or so clones, just over 85% found once; its top ten account for nearly 8.5%. Sequenced material: CD4+ or CD8+ T cells sorted from blood, taken in a trial of the OX40 agonist ivuxolimab. These receptor sequences come from an adult with an advanced solid tumor such as melanoma, head and neck, liver or kidney cancer.

The rearrangement joins TRBV5-4 to TRBJ2-7, with 9 nucleotides matching TRBD2. V was pared by 0 bases and J by 1 base, with 5 bases of the junction left unmatched. This CDR3 region has 16 residues. Looked up from germline, CDR1 is SGHNT and CDR2 is YYREEE (reference sequence). The CDR3 region has the DNA TGTGCCAGCAGCTTGGGAAGTAGCGGGGGTTCCTACGAGCAGTACTTC. Protein sequence: CASSLGSSGGSYEQYF.

This sequence joins TRBV7-2 and TRBJ1-5; 12 bases agree with TRBD1. V gave up 5 bases and J gave up 7 bases; unmatched junction bases: 3. This CDR3 has 14 amino acids. Germline CDR1 and CDR2: SGHTA and FQGNSA. The CDR3 coding sequence is TGTGCCAGCAGCCAGGGACAGGGGGCCCAGCCCCAGCATTTT. Protein product: CASSQGQGAQPQHF.

This chain links TRBV11-1 with TRBJ1-1; 7 nucleotides agree with TRBD1. Germline CDR1 reads SGHAT; CDR2 reads FQDESV (reference sequence). Trimming removed 1 base from V and 1 base from J; junction bases left unmatched: 3. The length of the CDR3 is 15 residues. DNA of the CDR3: TGTGCCAGCAGCTTAGTGGGACAGAAGAACACTGAAGCTTTCTTT. Protein: CASSLVGQKNTEAFF. The full variable domain, with the rest looked up from reference TRBV11-1 and TRBJ1-1, is EAEVAQSPRYKITEKSQAVAFWCDPISGHATLYWYRQILGQGPELLVQFQDESVVDDSQLPKDRFSAERLKGVDSTLKIQPAELGDSAMYLCASSLVGQKNTEAFFGQGTRLTVV.

V gene TRBV7-2 combines with J gene TRBJ2-5, with 7 positions matching TRBD1. Germline trimming cut 5 bases from V and 0 bases from J; bases unmatched to any gene: 12. In germline, CDR1 is SGHTA, CDR2 FQGNSA. There are 17 residues in the CDR3. CDR3 DNA: TGTGCCAGCAGCCCGCTCCCCCGCAGGGGGTACCAAGAGACCCAGTACTTC. It encodes CASSPLPRRGYQETQYF.

The V and J genes are TRBV28 and TRBJ1-5; 8 nucleotides agree with TRBD1. The CDR3 covers 16 residues. The V gene end was trimmed by 5 bases and the J gene end by 2 bases; junction bases not matched to a gene: 8. Germline V gene lookup returns CDR1 MDHEN and CDR2 SYDVKM. As DNA, the CDR3 is TGTGCCAGCAGTGATCAGCAGGGGGCGGGCAATCAGCCCCAGCATTTT. This translates into CASSDQQGAGNQPQHF.

The V gene is TRBV5-1, the J gene TRBJ1-1; TRBD1 agrees at 9 bases. V was clipped by 3 bases and J by 8 bases; unmatched bases: 8. This CDR3 has 14 residues. Germline-derived CDR1 and CDR2 are SGHRS and YFSETQ. The CDR3 nucleotides are TGCGCCAGCAGCTGGGGACAGGGAACGGGCGAAGCTTTCTTT. It encodes CASSWGQGTGEAFF. Combining the CDR3 with reference TRBV5-1 and TRBJ1-1 gives the whole variable domain KAGVTQTPRYLIKTRGQQVTLSCSPISGHRSVSWYQQTPGQGLQFLFEYFSETQRNKGNFPGRFSGRQFSNSRSEMNVSTLELGDSALYLCASSWGQGTGEAFFGQGTRLTVV.

This chain connects TRBV14 to TRBJ1-1; D remains unclear. This CDR3 has 13 residues. Per germline, CDR1 SGHDN and CDR2 FVKESK. The germline V and J ends were trimmed by 4 bases and 8 bases, with 14 bases remaining between them. For the CDR3, the DNA is TGTGCCAGCAGCCCCCCCGGTGCCCCCGAAGCTTTCTTT. As protein: CASSPPGAPEAFF.

V gene TRBV7-9 combines with J gene TRBJ1-5; TRBD1 might be the D (6 bases). V lost 4 bases to trimming and J lost 3 bases, with 10 bases between them. The CDR3 length is 14 residues. Per the germline V gene, CDR1 is SEHNR and CDR2 is FQNEAQ (reference sequence). The CDR3 nucleotides read TGTGCCAGCAGCTCTCGACAGGACAATCAGCCCCAGCATTTT. This sequence encodes CASSSRQDNQPQHF.

Only a few counts were recorded for this clone. The chain carries TRBV19 and TRBJ2-3; the D gene is possibly TRBD2 (5 bases). Trimming took 11 bases from V and 2 from J, leaving 20 bases between them. Looked up from germline, CDR1 is LNHDA and CDR2 is SQIVND (reference sequence). The CDR3 has 15 residues. The CDR3 coding sequence is TGTGCCTCGAGAGGGTCAGGTTACATCACAGATACGCAGTATTTT. Translation gives CASRGSGYITDTQYF.

This chain connects TRBV5-1 to TRBJ2-1; 13 bases match TRBD2. Trimming at V came to 3 bases and at J to 10 bases, leaving 7 bases not matched to a gene. CDR3 length: 15 residues. Germline CDR1 and CDR2: SGHRS and YFSETQ. DNA for the CDR3: TGCGCCAGCAGCTACACTAGCGGGGGGGCCCCCGAGCAGTTCTTC. This gives the protein CASSYTSGGAPEQFF.

The chain joins TRBV5-8 to TRBJ1-1, with unresolved D. The germline gives CDR1 SGHTS, CDR2 YDEGEE. The V and J ends lost 6 bases and 0 bases respectively, with 9 bases between them. The CDR3 contains 13 residues. The DNA for the CDR3 is TGTGCCAGCACTTCGGTAGTGAACACTGAAGCTTTCTTT. It specifies CASTSVVNTEAFF. Complete variable domain (other parts from reference TRBV5-8 and TRBJ1-1): EAGVTQSPTHLIKTRGQQATLRCSPISGHTSVYWYQQALGLGLQFLLWYDEGEERNRGNFPPRFSGRQFPNYSSELNVNALELEDSALYLCASTSVVNTEAFFGQGTRLTVV.

The chain joins TRBV28 to TRBJ1-6, with D tentatively TRBD1 (5 bases). Trimming cost V 2 bases and J 10 bases, with 9 bases left between them. This CDR3 has 13 residues. Germline CDR1 MDHEN, CDR2 SYDVKM. The CDR3 spells CASSLQGGSPLHF. The CDR3, as DNA: TGTGCCAGCAGTTTACAGGGCGGATCACCCCTCCACTTT.

This clone occurred once. The V gene is TRBV2, the J gene TRBJ2-1; tentative D call: TRBD2 (5 bases). Trimming cost V 6 bases and J 8 bases, with 11 bases left between them. Germline V lookup: CDR1 SNHLY, CDR2 FYNNEI. The CDR3 is 12 residues long. CDR3 nucleotide sequence: TGTGCCAGCAGCGTCGGAGGCGATGAGCAGTTCTTC. Encoded protein: CASSVGGDEQFF.

The chain links TRBV7-9 to TRBJ2-2; D remains ambiguous. V lost 5 bases and J 6 bases, leaving 10 bases between the germline ends. There are 13 residues in the CDR3. Germline CDR1 is SEHNR and CDR2 is FQNEAQ (reference sequence). For the CDR3, the DNA is TGTGCCAGCAGCCCGACGGTGGCCGGGGAGCTGTTTTTT. This sequence encodes CASSPTVAGELFF.

The chain links TRBV6-5 to TRBJ1-1; D unclear. V lost 7 bases and J 1 base, leaving 4 bases between the germline ends. The germline CDR1 and CDR2 sequences are MNHEY and SVGAGI. This CDR3 has 11 residues. Written as DNA, the CDR3 is TGTGCCAGCACCGCGAACACTGAAGCTTTCTTT. It codes for CASTANTEAFF.

The genes are TRBV9 and TRBJ2-1, with 7 positions matching TRBD1. The length of the CDR3 is 15 residues. With 1 base clipped from V and 2 bases from J, the junction kept 3 bases outside the gene matches. Germline-derived CDR1 and CDR2 are SGDLS and YYNGEE. The CDR3: CASSVTGTAYNEQFF. The DNA of the CDR3 is TGTGCCAGCAGCGTAACCGGGACAGCCTACAATGAGCAGTTCTTC.

The rearrangement joins TRBV4-1 to TRBJ1-1, with unresolved D. This CDR3 is 15 amino acids long. The germline V gene encodes CDR1 MGHRA and CDR2 YSYEKL. V was pared by 1 base and J by 5 bases, with 14 bases between. CDR3 nucleotide sequence: TGCGCCAGCAGCCAAGGCCCCAATTGGAAAACTGAAGCTTTCTTT. Translating it yields CASSQGPNWKTEAFF.

This clone was detected only once. The V and J genes are TRBV5-1 and TRBJ2-1, with a possible D match to TRBD1 (5 bases). This CDR3 region has 15 residues. The V end was cut by 1 base, the J end by 5 bases, with 13 bases between. The V gene's germline CDR1 is SGHRS and CDR2 YFSETQ. The CDR3 sequence is CASSLRQGSNNEQFF. The CDR3 DNA is TGCGCCAGCAGCTTGAGGCAGGGAAGTAACAATGAGCAGTTCTTC. Combining the CDR3 with reference TRBV5-1 and TRBJ2-1 gives the whole variable domain KAGVTQTPRYLIKTRGQQVTLSCSPISGHRSVSWYQQTPGQGLQFLFEYFSETQRNKGNFPGRFSGRQFSNSRSEMNVSTLELGDSALYLCASSLRQGSNNEQFFGPGTRLTVL.

Note on this clone: Within the sample, other DNA sequences also encode this same CDR3. The chain couples TRBV14 to TRBJ2-5; unclear D gene. Looked up from germline, CDR1 is SGHDN and CDR2 is FVKESK. CDR3 length: 13 residues. With 0 bases removed from V and 4 bases from J, the gap between germline ends came to 6 bases. CDR3 sequence (DNA): TGTGCCAGCAGCCAAGAGAGGCGAGAGACCCAGTACTTC. This codes for CASSQERRETQYF.

This clone has only a few counts. The same CDR3 also results from other DNA sequences found in this sample. The rearrangement links TRBV6-5 to TRBJ1-2; D remains ambiguous. The CDR3 has 13 amino acids. Germline lookup yields CDR1 MNHEY and CDR2 SVGAGI. V lost 2 bases and J 4 bases, leaving 8 bases between the germline ends. The CDR3 DNA reads TGTGCCAGCAGTTACGAAAGCACCTATGGCTACACCTTC. This gives the protein CASSYESTYGYTF.

The rearrangement joins TRBV4-3 to TRBJ1-1; no reliable D call. Trimming shortened V by 3 bases and J by 0 bases, and 8 bases separated the two germline ends. The CDR3 is made up of 14 amino acids. Germline-derived CDR1 and CDR2 are LGHNA and YSLEER. CDR3 sequence reads: CASSQRVLNTEAFF. CDR3 in DNA: TGCGCCAGCAGCCAGAGGGTCTTGAACACTGAAGCTTTCTTT.

The chain carries TRBV11-2 and TRBJ2-1; D is possibly TRBD1 (5 bases). V lost 4 bases, J lost 1 base, and 8 bases lay in between. The CDR3 runs 14 residues. Germline CDR1 reads SGHAT; CDR2 reads FQNNGV. The CDR3, as DNA: TGTGCCAGCAGCTCCCAGGGTTCCTACAATGAGCAGTTCTTC. Its protein product is CASSSQGSYNEQFF. Full variable domain (rest looked up from reference TRBV11-2 and TRBJ2-1): EAGVAQSPRYKIIEKRQSVAFWCNPISGHATLYWYQQILGQGPKLLIQFQNNGVVDDSQLPKDRFSAERLKGVDSTLKIQPAKLEDSAVYLCASSSQGSYNEQFFGPGTRLTVL.

The sample holds a few counts of this clone. This chain uses TRBV29-1 with TRBJ1-1; D may be TRBD1 (5 bases). Germline V gene data show CDR1 as SQVTM and CDR2 as ANQGSEA. The ends were cut back, 6 bases at V and 5 bases at J, with 10 bases in the middle. This CDR3 has 11 residues. CDR3 in DNA: TGCAGCGTCCTCCGGGGGACTGAAGCTTTCTTT. Translation: CSVLRGTEAFF.

The chain combines TRBV11-1 with TRBJ2-5; D unresolved. The germline V and J ends were trimmed by 3 bases and 1 base, with 6 bases remaining between them. Germline-derived CDR1 and CDR2 are SGHAT and FQDESV (reference sequence). The CDR3 spans 13 residues. The CDR3 region has the DNA TGTGCCAGCAGCTTCTCACGCCAAGAGACCCAGTACTTC. This codes for CASSFSRQETQYF.

J is TRBJ2-1 and V is TRBV29-1; 10 bases agree with TRBD1. Germline lookup yields CDR1 SQVTM and CDR2 ANQGSEA. This CDR3 has 14 amino acids. J was trimmed by 9 bases and V by 6 bases; bases with no gene match: 11. The CDR3 reads CSVARQGAGGEQFF. The CDR3 DNA reads TGCAGCGTGGCTCGACAGGGGGCAGGCGGTGAGCAGTTCTTC.

This clone appeared once. The CDR3 DNA reads TGTGCCAGCAGTCTAGGACAGGGAGCAGATACGCAGTATTTT. This translates into CASSLGQGADTQYF. This chain links TRBV6-6 with TRBJ2-3; TRBD1 agrees at 8 bases. CDR1 and CDR2 (germline): MNHNY, SVGAGI (reference sequence). The V gene end was trimmed by 5 bases and the J gene end by 4 bases; junction bases not matched to a gene: 5. The CDR3 has 14 amino acids.

The gene calls are TRBV10-3 and TRBJ2-3, with no clear D. Trimming left V 2 bases short and J 2 bases short, with 2 bases between. The CDR3 sequence is 12 residues long. Germline V gene lookup returns CDR1 ENHRY and CDR2 SYGVKD. The CDR3 region has the DNA TGTGCCATCAGTGAGGTCACAGATACGCAGTATTTT. This gives the protein CAISEVTDTQYF.

The rearrangement links TRBV27 to TRBJ1-2, with unresolved D. V lost 0 bases and J 6 bases, leaving 11 bases between the germline ends. This CDR3 is 14 amino acids long. Germline CDR1 is MNHEY and CDR2 is SMNVEV (reference sequence). The CDR3 is CASSLSRSGDGYTF. CDR3 DNA: TGTGCCAGCAGTTTATCACGCAGTGGGGATGGCTACACCTTC.

The chain combines TRBV27 with TRBJ2-6; TRBD1 is a possible D gene (6 bases). This CDR3 has 17 residues. V lost 6 bases to trimming and J lost 1 base, with 16 bases between them. Germline CDR1 and CDR2: MNHEY and SMNVEV (reference sequence). The DNA for the CDR3 is TGTGCCAGCAGCCGACAGGTGGGCTGGTCTGGGGCCAACGTCCTGACTTTC. Translation: CASSRQVGWSGANVLTF. The variable domain in full, completed from reference TRBV27 and TRBJ2-6, reads EAQVTQNPRYLITVTGKKLTVTCSQNMNHEYMSWYRQDPGLGLRQIYYSMNVEVTDKGDVPEGYKVSRKEKRNFPLILESPSPNQTSLYFCASSRQVGWSGANVLTFGAGSRLTVL.

The chain recombines TRBV19 with TRBJ1-5; TRBD1 might be the D (5 bases). V lost 10 bases and J lost 1, with 26 bases in between. Looked up from germline, CDR1 is LNHDA and CDR2 is SQIVND (reference sequence). The CDR3 has 18 amino acids. For the CDR3, the DNA is TGTGCCACACAGAGCCGGGACCTAGGATTGGGGAGCAATCAGCCCCAGCATTTT. Protein product: CATQSRDLGLGSNQPQHF.

V gene TRBV4-1 combines with J gene TRBJ1-6; 7 bases are shared with TRBD1. The germline V gene has CDR1 MGHRA and CDR2 YSYEKL. J was trimmed by 16 bases and V by 0 bases; bases with no gene match: 6. The CDR3 sequence is 13 residues long. The CDR3 loop is CASSQDPQGVLHF. The CDR3 DNA sequence: TGCGCCAGCAGCCAAGATCCCCAGGGGGTTCTCCACTTT.

The rearrangement uses TRBV6-5 and TRBJ1-6; weak D call: TRBD1 (5 bases). CDR1 and CDR2 (germline): MNHEY, SVGAGI. Between the trimmed V and J ends, which lost 5 bases and 6 bases, there was a span of 14 bases. The CDR3 loop spans 15 amino acids. The CDR3: CASSRAWQGNSPLHF. The CDR3 DNA reads TGTGCCAGCAGTCGCGCGTGGCAGGGTAATTCACCCCTCCACTTT.